These T cell receptor beta chains were read from a single sample in a study of blood T cell repertoires in COVID-19. Produced via immunoSEQ multiplex PCR; TCRdb's table is partial and in-frame only. The table lists more than 35,000 clones, roughly 85% of them singletons. The sequenced material came from peripheral blood. The source of these receptors is a human donor in a cohort sampled during active COVID-19. Both conserved end residues are part of each CDR3. The D gene is left open where the match is weak. Some rows mark clone size as missing; the rest say once, few, many or name a class of expanded clone.

V gene	D gene	J gene	clone size	CDR3 protein	CDR3 DNA
TRBV7-2	TRBD1	TRBJ2-7	.	CASSLAAGTGMDEQYF	TGTGCCAGCAGCTTGGCCGCCGGGACAGGGATGGACGAGCAGTACTTC
TRBV27	TRBD2	TRBJ2-7	.	CASSLAGGYEQYF	TGTGCCAGCAGCCTAGCGGGAGGGTACGAGCAGTACTTC
TRBV6-5	.	TRBJ1-2	.	CATAEKQADYGYTF	TGTGCCACTGCGGAGAAACAGGCAGACTATGGCTACACCTTC
TRBV6-1	TRBD1	TRBJ1-2	.	CASSDGTARYGYTF	TGTGCCAGCAGTGATGGGACAGCCAGATATGGCTACACCTTC
TRBV6-5	.	TRBJ2-7	.	CASSQQGYEQYF	TGTGCCAGCAGTCAGCAGGGTTACGAGCAGTACTTC
TRBV7-9	.	TRBJ1-1	.	CASSPEGEAFF	TGTGCCAGCAGCCCCGAGGGTGAAGCTTTCTTT
TRBV6-5	TRBD1	TRBJ2-1	.	CASTRDSYNEQFF	TGTGCCAGCACCCGGGACAGTTACAATGAGCAGTTCTTC
TRBV11-2	TRBD1	TRBJ2-7	.	CASSQDRVLYEQYF	TGTGCCAGCAGCCAGGACAGGGTTCTCTACGAGCAGTACTTC
TRBV3-1/TRBV3-2	.	TRBJ1-1	.	CASSQDGSGRAFF	TGTGCCAGCAGCCAAGACGGCAGCGGGAGGGCTTTCTTT
TRBV6-5	TRBD2	TRBJ2-1	.	CASRPGGSGNNEQFF	TGTGCCAGCAGGCCCGGAGGAAGCGGGAACAATGAGCAGTTCTTC
TRBV3-1/TRBV3-2	.	TRBJ1-2	.	CASSQGGGAYGYTF	TGTGCCAGCAGCCAAGGGGGGGGCGCCTATGGCTACACCTTC
TRBV7-8	.	TRBJ1-5	.	CASRLGAQNQPQHF	TGTGCCAGCCGATTAGGGGCTCAAAATCAGCCCCAGCATTTT
TRBV6-1	TRBD1	TRBJ1-2	.	CASSTSGGAVYGYTF	TGTGCCAGCAGTACTTCAGGGGGCGCGGTTTATGGCTACACCTTC
TRBV18	TRBD1	TRBJ1-5	few	CASSRGTDSNQPQHF	TGTGCCAGCTCACGTGGGACAGATAGCAATCAGCCCCAGCATTTT
TRBV6-6	TRBD1	TRBJ1-6	.	CASRPGQRVSPLHF	TGTGCCAGCAGACCGGGACAGCGCGTTTCACCCCTCCACTTT
TRBV6-1	.	TRBJ1-5	few	CASSDGRASTQPQHF	TGTGCCAGCAGTGATGGGAGGGCCTCTACTCAGCCCCAGCATTTT
TRBV11-1	.	TRBJ1-2	once	CASSSGLGYGYTF	TGTGCCAGCAGCTCGGGTCTGGGCTATGGCTACACCTTC
TRBV11-2	.	TRBJ1-3	.	CASSELGNTIYF	TGTGCCAGCAGCGAACTTGGAAACACCATATATTTT
TRBV5-1	.	TRBJ2-5	.	CASSRTLVYETQYF	TGCGCCAGCAGCCGAACTCTAGTTTACGAGACCCAGTACTTC
TRBV19	.	TRBJ2-2	.	CASSMGGGPNTGELFF	TGTGCCAGTAGTATGGGCGGCGGGCCAAACACCGGGGAGCTGTTTTTT
TRBV9	TRBD1	TRBJ1-6	.	CASSEDRAPYNSPLHF	TGTGCCAGCAGCGAGGACAGGGCCCCCTATAATTCACCCCTCCACTTT
TRBV7-2	TRBD2	TRBJ2-7	.	CASSFVAGAPYEQYF	TGTGCCAGCAGCTTCGTAGCGGGTGCACCCTACGAGCAGTACTTC
TRBV7-3	TRBD1	TRBJ2-1	.	CASSWTGTGFNEQFF	TGTGCCAGCAGTTGGACCGGGACAGGGTTCAATGAGCAGTTCTTC
TRBV30	.	TRBJ1-2	.	CAWKVLFRGNGYTF	TGTGCCTGGAAAGTGTTGTTCAGGGGCAATGGCTACACCTTC
TRBV18	TRBD1	TRBJ2-2	.	CASSPPTGRNTGELFF	TGTGCCAGCTCACCACCGACAGGGAGAAACACCGGGGAGCTGTTTTTT
TRBV10-2	.	TRBJ2-4	.	CASSSYINIQYF	TGCGCCAGCAGTTCCTATATAAACATTCAGTACTTC
TRBV9	.	TRBJ1-5	.	CASSAYPGSNQPQHF	TGTGCCAGCAGCGCCTATCCAGGGAGCAATCAGCCCCAGCATTTT
TRBV6-6	TRBD1	TRBJ2-7	.	CASSTLPGTGSYEQYF	TGTGCCAGCAGTACCCTTCCCGGGACAGGGTCCTACGAGCAGTACTTC
TRBV5-1	TRBD2	TRBJ2-5	.	CASSLGLAGVSETQYF	TGCGCCAGCAGCTTGGGGCTAGCGGGAGTCTCAGAGACCCAGTACTTC
TRBV28	.	TRBJ1-1	.	CASSPPRAVNTEAFF	TGTGCCAGCAGTCCCCCGCGGGCGGTGAACACTGAAGCTTTCTTT
TRBV7-2	TRBD1	TRBJ1-4	.	CASRQGVTTNEKLFF	TGTGCCAGCAGACAGGGGGTTACAACTAATGAAAAACTGTTTTTT
TRBV3-1/TRBV3-2	.	TRBJ1-1	.	CASSQVGQGEAFF	TGTGCCAGCAGCCAAGTCGGGCAGGGTGAAGCTTTCTTT
TRBV19	TRBD1	TRBJ1-1	.	CASSIGVRQGVWMNTEAFF	TGTGCCAGTAGTATAGGTGTGCGACAGGGGGTATGGATGAACACTGAAGCTTTCTTT
TRBV4-1	.	TRBJ1-4	once	CASSQEPGLGYEKLFF	TGCGCCAGCAGCCAAGAACCGGGACTAGGGTATGAAAAACTGTTTTTT
TRBV28	TRBD1	TRBJ1-1	.	CASSFSGQGLNTEAFF	TGTGCCAGCAGTTTTTCCGGACAGGGATTGAACACTGAAGCTTTCTTT
TRBV6-5	.	TRBJ1-2	once	CASSLVPQGHYGYTF	TGTGCCAGCAGCCTAGTCCCCCAGGGGCACTATGGCTACACCTTC
TRBV7-9	.	TRBJ2-7	.	CASSLALGDGEQYF	TGTGCCAGCAGCTTAGCGCTCGGGGATGGCGAGCAGTACTTC
TRBV11-3	TRBD2	TRBJ2-7	.	CASSLIALAAPYEQYF	TGTGCCAGCAGCTTAATTGCACTAGCGGCGCCCTACGAGCAGTACTTC
TRBV4-1	TRBD1	TRBJ1-1	few	CASSLQGRWVTEAFF	TGCGCCAGCAGCCTACAGGGGAGGTGGGTCACTGAAGCTTTCTTT
TRBV9	.	TRBJ2-2	.	CASSVDSRGTGELFF	TGTGCCAGCAGCGTAGATTCCCGGGGCACCGGGGAGCTGTTTTTT
TRBV10-1	TRBD2	TRBJ2-3	.	CASSDGAGLSTDTQYF	TGCGCCAGCAGTGACGGAGCGGGGCTAAGCACAGATACGCAGTATTTT
TRBV2	.	TRBJ2-1	.	CASSGDFGNEQFF	TGTGCCAGCAGTGGTGACTTCGGGAATGAGCAGTTCTTC
TRBV9	TRBD1	TRBJ1-2	.	CASSARGTGLFGYTF	TGTGCCAGCAGCGCGAGAGGGACAGGGCTTTTCGGCTACACCTTC
TRBV4-1	.	TRBJ2-7	.	CASSQEITPPGGYEQYF	TGCGCCAGCAGCCAAGAGATCACACCCCCCGGGGGTTACGAGCAGTACTTC
TRBV9	.	TRBJ2-7	.	CASSPDTPYEQYF	TGTGCCAGCAGCCCCGACACACCCTACGAGCAGTACTTC
TRBV6-1	.	TRBJ1-3	.	CASSEMGGAGNTIYF	TGTGCCAGCAGTGAGATGGGAGGGGCTGGAAACACCATATATTTT
TRBV3-1/TRBV3-2	.	TRBJ1-1	.	CASSHGGKEAFF	TGTGCCAGCAGCCACGGCGGGAAAGAAGCTTTCTTT
TRBV7-8	.	TRBJ1-5	.	CASSLGARANQPQHF	TGTGCCAGCAGCTTAGGTGCCAGGGCCAATCAGCCCCAGCATTTT
TRBV3-1/TRBV3-2	TRBD2	TRBJ2-1	.	CASSQLPGGWNEQFF	TGTGCCAGCAGCCAACTCCCCGGGGGGTGGAATGAGCAGTTCTTC
TRBV24-1	.	TRBJ1-2	.	CATSGEGDYGYTF	TGTGCCACCAGTGGCGAAGGGGACTATGGCTACACCTTC
TRBV12-3/TRBV12-4	.	TRBJ1-1	.	CASSLEFTEAFF	TGTGCCAGCAGTTTGGAGTTCACTGAAGCTTTCTTT
TRBV18	TRBD1	TRBJ1-2	.	CASSRTGDNYGYTF	TGTGCCAGCTCACGGACAGGGGATAACTATGGCTACACCTTC
TRBV6-1	.	TRBJ1-5	.	CASSEAGGVQPQHF	TGTGCCAGCAGTGAAGCTGGAGGAGTTCAGCCCCAGCATTTT
TRBV7-8	TRBD2	TRBJ2-7	.	CASSPRLAALGEQYF	TGTGCCAGCAGTCCGCGACTAGCGGCATTGGGAGAGCAGTACTTC
TRBV28	.	TRBJ1-1	.	CASSLSQGLGTEAFF	TGTGCCAGCAGTTTATCCCAGGGTTTAGGCACTGAAGCTTTCTTT